These 27 T cell receptor beta chains originate from one sample sequenced in a study of regulatory T cells in long-lasting Graves disease. To make TCR beta libraries, researchers used iRepertoire HTBI primers and Arm-PCR of CDR3 regions. TCRdb re-analysed the multiplex PCR reads in MiXCR, keeping a single row per CDR3 protein. The sample consists of about 560,000 distinct CDR3 sequences, around 15% of them appearing once. Documented time point: newly diagnosed GD, antithyroid drugs for less than 3 months. PBMC-derived RNA was used for the TCR library. The sample was also linked to a second study, of T cells in Graves' hyperthyroidism and ophthalmopathy.

This material consisted of peripheral blood mononuclear cells (PBMCs), taken at new diagnosis, from a patient treated with antithyroid drugs. These receptors came from a man aged 18-30 years with Graves disease.

This clonotype appeared many times. J is TRBJ2-7 and V is TRBV2, with TRBD1 matching 7 bases. Germline V CDR1 and CDR2: SNHLY, FYNNEI. Losses at the gene ends were 6 bases for V and 0 bases for J; bases not matched to a gene: 2. This CDR3 spans 13 amino acids. The CDR3 DNA sequence: TGTGCCAGCAGGGCAGGGGGCTCCTACGAGCAGTACTTC. It encodes CASRAGGSYEQYF.

The chain is built from TRBV7-3 and TRBJ2-7, with TRBD2 as a possible D gene (5 bases). This CDR3 comprises 15 residues. Germline lookup yields CDR1 SGHTA and CDR2 FQGTGA. V was trimmed by 2 bases and J by 3 bases, leaving 14 bases between them. The CDR3 coding sequence is TGTGCCAGCAGCTTAGTTCTAGCTTCGGACTACGAGCAGTACTTC. Translated, it gives CASSLVLASDYEQYF. Looking up the rest from reference TRBV7-3 and TRBJ2-7 gives the full variable domain: GAGVSQTPSNKVTEKGKYVELRCDPISGHTALYWYRQSLGQGPEFLIYFQGTGAADDSGLPNDRFFAVRPEGSVSTLKIQRTERGDSAVYLCASSLVLASDYEQYFGPGTRLTVT.

This clonotype showed up many times. The rearrangement joins TRBV7-8 to TRBJ2-7; maybe TRBD2 (6 bases). V was clipped by 1 base and J by 0 bases, with 10 bases between them. The CDR3 totals 15 residues. The germline CDR1 and CDR2 sequences are SGHVS and FQNEAQ. CDR3 sequence (DNA): TGTGCCAGCAGCTTAGAAGCGACTAGCTCCTACGAGCAGTACTTC. It specifies CASSLEATSSYEQYF.

This clonotype has more than one count but fewer than ten. For the CDR3, the DNA is TGCGCCAGCAGCCAAGAGCCTCCGAACACCGGGGAGCTGTTTTTT. Its translation: CASSQEPPNTGELFF. This chain links TRBV4-1 with TRBJ2-2; D is unclear. Trimming cost V 0 bases and J 0 bases, with 5 bases left between them. Germline V gene sequence: CDR1 MGHRA, CDR2 YSYEKL. This CDR3 is built from 15 residues.

This clonotype has ten or more counts. This sequence joins TRBV28 and TRBJ2-5; no reliable D call. Between the trimmed V and J ends, which lost 6 bases and 0 bases, there was a span of 14 bases. The CDR3 has 15 amino acids. From germline, CDR1 is MDHEN and CDR2 SYDVKM. Here the CDR3 DNA reads TGTGCCAGCAGAGAAGGCGAGGCACACCAAGAGACCCAGTACTTC. Its translation is CASREGEAHQETQYF.

This clonotype has a count of ten or more. This chain connects TRBV12-3 or TRBV12-4 to TRBJ1-1; no firm D call. The CDR3 sequence is 13 residues long. Between the trimmed V and J ends, which lost 5 bases and 1 base, there was a span of 8 bases. The CDR3 DNA reads as TGTGCCAGCAGTCTCCCGGGGAACACTGAAGCTTTCTTT. This translates into CASSLPGNTEAFF.

The chain employs TRBV2 and TRBJ1-1, with 8 bases aligning to TRBD1. The V gene's germline CDR1 is SNHLY and CDR2 FYNNEI. Trimming removed 8 bases from V and 5 bases from J; junction bases left unmatched: 7. The CDR3 loop spans 13 amino acids. This CDR3 reads CASGRDRNTEAFF. The CDR3, as DNA: TGTGCCAGCGGGAGGGACAGGAATACTGAAGCTTTCTTT.

The V call is TRBV2, the J call TRBJ2-1; D may be TRBD1 (5 bases). CDR1 is SNHLY and CDR2 is FYNNEI in the germline V gene. This CDR3 region has 17 residues. V was clipped by 6 bases and J by 6 bases, with 24 bases between them. The CDR3 DNA follows: TGTGCCAGCAGAGCCCTAATCCGACTCCATAGGGGCAATGAGCAGTTCTTC. It codes for CASRALIRLHRGNEQFF.

This clonotype was picked up many times. V usage is TRBV11-2 and J usage is TRBJ2-7; D remains unclear. Germline CDR1 is SGHAT and CDR2 is FQNNGV. The CDR3 sequence is 12 residues long. V lost 5 bases to trimming and J lost 7 bases, with 12 bases between them. The CDR3 DNA is TGTGCCAGCAGCGGCCCGGTTGGTGAGCAGTACTTC. Its translation: CASSGPVGEQYF.

In its sample, this clonotype was seen many times. The chain has TRBV12-3 or TRBV12-4 and TRBJ2-1; TRBD2 matches 10 bases. Trimming took 7 bases from V and 9 from J; bases not matched to a gene: 6. The CDR3 has 13 residues. This chain's CDR3 is CASNALAGSEQFF. The DNA of the CDR3 is TGTGCCAGCAATGCACTAGCGGGAAGTGAGCAGTTCTTC.

The CDR3 DNA reads as TGCGCCAGCACGGTGGAAGGGTATACCGGGGAGCTGTTTTTT. Translation gives CASTVEGYTGELFF. V usage is TRBV5-1 and J usage is TRBJ2-2; D not resolved. The germline V gene encodes CDR1 SGHRS and CDR2 YFSETQ. Trimming stripped 6 bases from V and 5 bases from J, with 14 bases between. This CDR3 spans 14 amino acids. Full variable domain (outside the CDR3, taken from reference TRBV5-1 and TRBJ2-2): KAGVTQTPRYLIKTRGQQVTLSCSPISGHRSVSWYQQTPGQGLQFLFEYFSETQRNKGNFPGRFSGRQFSNSRSEMNVSTLELGDSALYLCASTVEGYTGELFFGEGSRLTVL.

This clonotype was detected a few times. V and J are TRBV9 and TRBJ2-1; D unresolved. Deletions cut 0 bases from V and 0 bases from J, with 10 bases between. Germline V gene lookup returns CDR1 SGDLS and CDR2 YYNGEE. This CDR3 has 16 residues. This CDR3 reads CASSVGLESSYNEQFF. The CDR3 DNA sequence: TGTGCCAGCAGCGTAGGTCTAGAGAGCTCCTACAATGAGCAGTTCTTC.

This clonotype was seen repeatedly, ten times or more. The junction departs from the called germline gene at one end, perhaps through a read error. This chain uses TRBV9 with TRBJ2-7; D might be TRBD2 (6 bases). Per the germline V gene, CDR1 is SGDLS and CDR2 is YYNGEE. The CDR3 extends over 12 amino acids. CDR3 sequence: CASSGGGAEQNF. As DNA, the CDR3 is TGTGCCAGCAGCGGCGGCGGGGCGGAACAGAACTTC.

This sequence joins TRBV7-9 and TRBJ1-1; 8 positions agree with TRBD1. The germline gives CDR1 SEHNR, CDR2 FQNEAQ (reference sequence). The CDR3 has 17 residues. V shed 2 bases, J shed 1 base, and the junction held 9 bases outside the gene matches. This CDR3 is CASSLSRGLRGNTEAFF. The CDR3 bases are TGTGCCAGCAGCTTAAGCAGGGGGCTTAGAGGGAACACTGAAGCTTTCTTT.

This clonotype showed up just once. A far larger clone is one base from this, pointing to a likely read error. The rearrangement links TRBV27 to TRBJ2-5; 13 positions match TRBD2. Germline V gene sequence: CDR1 MNHEY, CDR2 SMNVEV (reference sequence). The CDR3 sequence is 16 residues long. With V trimmed by 0 bases and J by 11 bases, 9 bases remained unmatched. CDR3 residues: CASSLSGTSGVNEQYF. CDR3 nucleotide sequence: TGTGCCAGCAGTTTATCCGGGACTAGCGGGGTCAATGAGCAGTACTTC.

This clonotype occurred many times. The gene calls are TRBV5-1 and TRBJ2-7; no definite D call. The CDR3 sequence is 13 residues long. Trimming cost V 4 bases and J 4 bases, with 12 bases left between them. The germline CDR1 and CDR2 sequences are SGHRS and YFSETQ. The CDR3 nucleotides are TGCGCCAGCAGCCCTGTGGGAACGTACGAGCAGTACTTC. Translation: CASSPVGTYEQYF.

Ten or more counts support this clonotype. The V and J genes are TRBV30 and TRBJ2-1, with 7 bases identical to TRBD2. The CDR3 totals 15 residues. Germline values: CDR1 GTSNPN, CDR2 SVGIG (reference sequence). The V gene end was trimmed by 2 bases and the J gene end by 3 bases; junction bases not matched to a gene: 7. The CDR3 DNA reads as TGTGCCTGGAGTTCCGGACTAGTGGGCTACAATGAGCAGTTCTTC. This gives the protein CAWSSGLVGYNEQFF.

The chain combines TRBV25-1 with TRBJ2-7, with a tentative D call TRBD1 (5 bases). The CDR3 is 12 amino acids. Trimming pared 6 bases from V and 6 bases from J, leaving 12 bases between. CDR1 and CDR2 (germline): MGHDK, SYGVNS. The DNA for the CDR3 is TGTGCCAGCAGCTTTCAGGGTCTCGAGCAGTACTTC. Translation gives CASSFQGLEQYF.

V and J are TRBV28 and TRBJ1-2, with D unresolved. The V gene's germline CDR1 is MDHEN and CDR2 SYDVKM. The CDR3 is made up of 15 amino acids. V lost 4 bases to trimming and J lost 8 bases, with 20 bases between them. In DNA, the CDR3 is TGTGCCAGCAGTTCCCCTGGCCAACCGGTAGGAGGCTACACCTTC. Amino acids: CASSSPGQPVGGYTF.

There are a few counts of this clonotype. The chain uses TRBV20-1 and TRBJ1-2; TRBD1 is a possible D gene (5 bases). The germline CDR1 and CDR2 sequences are DFQATT and SNEGSKA (reference sequence). The ends were cut back, 3 bases at V and 4 bases at J, with 12 bases in the middle. The CDR3 has 13 residues. This CDR3 reads CSASRQGGYGYTF. CDR3 DNA: TGCAGTGCTAGTAGGCAGGGCGGCTATGGCTACACCTTC.

This clonotype was counted at least ten times. CDR3 sequence: CASSLGHWNTEAFF. DNA for the CDR3: TGTGCCAGCAGTTTAGGTCACTGGAACACTGAAGCTTTCTTT. J is TRBJ1-1 and V is TRBV12-3 or TRBV12-4, with no clear D. Trimming cost V 1 base and J 1 base, with 7 bases left between them. This CDR3 region has 14 residues.

This clonotype was observed a handful of times. The chain has TRBV14 and TRBJ2-2; 11 bases match TRBD1. With 2 bases clipped from V and 2 bases from J, the junction kept 1 base outside the gene matches. The germline CDR1 and CDR2 sequences are SGHDN and FVKESK. CDR3 length: 16 residues. The CDR3 here is CASSQRTGGNTGELFF. The DNA of the CDR3 is TGTGCCAGCAGCCAAAGGACAGGGGGCAACACCGGGGAGCTGTTTTTT. The full variable domain, completed using reference TRBV14 and TRBJ2-2, is EAGVTQFPSHSVIEKGQTVTLRCDPISGHDNLYWYRRVMGKEIKFLLHFVKESKQDESGMPNNRFLAERTGGTYSTLKVQPAELEDSGVYFCASSQRTGGNTGELFFGEGSRLTVL.

This clonotype was detected many times. The rearrangement links TRBV29-1 to TRBJ2-7; maybe TRBD1 (5 bases). V gave up 4 bases and J gave up 5 bases, with 24 bases separating them. This CDR3 region has 16 residues. The V gene's germline CDR1 is SQVTM and CDR2 ANQGSEA. In DNA, the CDR3 is TGCAGCGTTGGTGGTACCCTCCAAGGGGTCGAAAACGAGCAGTACTTC. This gives the protein CSVGGTLQGVENEQYF.

This clonotype has at least ten counts. The chain employs TRBV20-1 and TRBJ1-2, with unresolved D. The CDR3 extends over 11 amino acids. Between the trimmed V and J ends, which lost 5 bases and 4 bases, there was a span of 8 bases. Per germline, CDR1 DFQATT and CDR2 SNEGSKA (reference sequence). The CDR3 loop reads CSADTAYGYTF. CDR3 nucleotides: TGCAGTGCTGACACCGCCTATGGCTACACCTTC.

V is TRBV6-2 or TRBV6-3 and J is TRBJ1-3; tentatively, D is TRBD1 (5 bases). Germline loops: CDR1 MNHEY, CDR2 SVGEGT. The ends were cut back, 10 bases at V and 4 bases at J, with 17 bases in the middle. CDR3 size: 14 residues. Here the CDR3 reads CAINDSAYGNTIYF. CDR3 nucleotides: TGTGCCATTAATGACAGTGCGTACGGAAACACCATATATTTT.

The table lists this clonotype with a few counts. This may arise from a read error, as a much more abundant clone is one base away. The chain employs TRBV6-1 and TRBJ2-3, with D unresolved. The CDR3 extends over 14 amino acids. The V gene's germline CDR1 is MNHNS and CDR2 SASEGT. Here the CDR3 reads CASREHLSTNTQYF. The DNA of the CDR3 is TGTGCCAGCAGGGAGCACTTAAGCACAAATACGCAGTATTTT.

The table lists this clonotype with many counts. The J gene is TRBJ2-7, the V gene TRBV14, with 7 bases that match TRBD2. The V gene end was trimmed by 0 bases and the J gene end by 12 bases; junction bases not matched to a gene: 8. CDR3 length equals 13 residues. The V gene's germline CDR1 is SGHDN and CDR2 FVKESK. As DNA, the CDR3 is TGTGCCAGCAGCCAAGATCTGGCGGGGAGGGCGTACTTC. This sequence encodes CASSQDLAGRAYF.